The following is a TCR beta chain sequence with its context. The CDR3 is 15 residues long. The V and J ends lost 2 bases and 0 bases, in that order; junction bases with no gene match: 3. Germline V gene data show CDR1 as MGHRA and CDR2 as YSYEKL. This record belongs to a study of blood T cell repertoires in COVID-19. Study overall: Some COVID-19 samples were acute and others convalescent; all came from the United States, Italy and Spain.

The data were produced by immunoSEQ multiplex PCR, yet TCRdb's version contains in-frame clones alone and is incomplete. The sample yields about 220,000 clones, 90% seen once. Sequences were obtained from PBMCs or T cells enriched from blood (not recorded which). V and J are TRBV4-1 and TRBJ1-2, with 7 bases fitting TRBD1. The TCR originated in a man under 40 who had been exposed to COVID-19. CDR3 DNA sequence: TGCGCCAGCAGCCAACCTGACAGGGCTAACTATGGCTACACCTTC. It is translated as CASSQPDRANYGYTF.